This TCR beta chain comes out of a study of CD8+CD57+ T cells in acquired aplastic anemia. Genomic DNA served as template for TCR beta VDJ and CDR3 profiling. TCRdb analysed the reads with MiXCR anew, one entry per CDR3 protein. The sample lists 100,000 to 150,000 distinct CDR3 sequences, 40% occurring once. The table lists this clonotype with many counts. Patients chosen for sequencing had shown CD8+CD57+ cell expansion by flow cytometry. At blood sampling, none of the patients had yet received therapy. The germline gives CDR1 MNHNS, CDR2 SASEGT. V shed 9 bases, J shed 4 bases, and the junction held 9 bases outside the gene matches. This CDR3 contains 15 residues.

This TCR came from a human donor with aplastic anemia. The V and J genes are TRBV6-1 and TRBJ1-6; 7 positions match TRBD1. Sample: sorted CD4+, CD8+, or CD8+CD57+ T cells (not recorded which) from PBMCs. The DNA for the CDR3 is TGTGCCAGTCACAGGGGATTTACTTATAATTCACCCCTCCACTTT. This gives the protein CASHRGFTYNSPLHF.